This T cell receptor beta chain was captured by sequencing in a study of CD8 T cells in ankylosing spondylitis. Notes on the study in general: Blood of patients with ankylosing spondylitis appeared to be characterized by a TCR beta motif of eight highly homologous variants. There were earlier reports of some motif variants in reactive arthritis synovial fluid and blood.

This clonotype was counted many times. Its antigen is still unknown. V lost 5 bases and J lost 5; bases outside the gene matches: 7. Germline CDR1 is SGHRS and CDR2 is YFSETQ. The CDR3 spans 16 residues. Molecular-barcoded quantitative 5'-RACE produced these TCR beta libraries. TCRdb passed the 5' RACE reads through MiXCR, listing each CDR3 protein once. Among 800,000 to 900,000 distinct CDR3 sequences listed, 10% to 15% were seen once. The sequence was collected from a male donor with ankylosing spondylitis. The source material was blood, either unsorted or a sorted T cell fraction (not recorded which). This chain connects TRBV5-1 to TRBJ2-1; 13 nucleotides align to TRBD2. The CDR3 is CASSRTSGSVNNEQFF. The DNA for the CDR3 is TGCGCCAGCAGTCGGACTAGCGGGAGTGTTAACAATGAGCAGTTCTTC.